The source of this T cell receptor (beta chain) is a study of response to subunit inactivated influenza vaccine (dated by TCRdb to about 2018). Regarding the complete study: To follow how T cells responded to a trivalent subunit inactivated influenza vaccine, the researchers relied on deep quantitative profiling of the T cell receptor repertoire.

The CDR3 holds 15 amino acids from the cysteine to the phenylalanine. The DNA shown is the 45-base CDR3, in frame from base 1. The germline V gene provides CDR1 SGHRS and CDR2 YFSETQ. V loses 3 bases of germline sequence and J loses 8 bases, and the interval between the two ends is 20 bases. Concerning this clonotype: Its antigen is currently not known. No much larger clone exists at a distance of one base, and base qualities are not known.

Library prep was done by RT-PCR. Sequencing was carried out with an Illumina HiSeq 2500. The public reads were reanalyzed by TCRdb: fastp trimming at Q25, MiXCR alignment, in-frame beta chains only. Each CDR3 protein gets just one entry, which takes the most common genes and DNA from the rows behind it. This sample lists about 830,000 distinct CDR3 sequences; approximately 18% were detected once. The ten largest clonotypes hold 11% of the sample. The paper's findings and limits, for the study overall: It was suggested by the authors that each seasonal influenza vaccination may recruit only a limited number of new T cells.

The sequencing here drew on PBMCs from blood, taken 5 days after vaccination. The receptor was derived from a man in his fifties or sixties who received an inactivated influenza vaccine. Donor details come from another sample of the same person, matched by shared clones. The V gene is TRBV5-1 and the J gene is TRBJ1-2; perhaps TRBD1 is the D gene, with 5 bases matching. The CDR3 amino acid sequence is: CASSSSLTVGEGYTF. The DNA is TGCGCCAGCAGCTCGTCGTTGACTGTGGGGGAAGGCTACACCTTC. With the rest looked up from the reference TRBV5-1 and TRBJ1-2 genes rather than sequenced, the full variable domain is KAGVTQTPRYLIKTRGQQVTLSCSPISGHRSVSWYQQTPGQGLQFLFEYFSETQRNKGNFPGRFSGRQFSNSRSEMNVSTLELGDSALYLCASSSSLTVGEGYTFGSGTRLTVV.